This entry is about one T cell receptor beta chain. The CDR3 runs to 18 residues. This sample was taken from a study of T cell clusters in autoimmune cytopenias. TRB was amplified by touch-down multiplex PCR, primer pools A and B combined. TCRdb reprocessed the multiplex PCR reads and stores each CDR3 protein as one record, lacking DNA. The sample's table shows over 5,500 distinct CDR3 sequences. Each sample's input was 200 to 250 ng genomic DNA, 30,000 to 45,000 genome equivalents. These data are also associated with another study on T cell repertoires in aging, cancer and after chemotherapy.

The receptor's source is a human donor in good health. The sample taken for sequencing was peripheral blood. V gene TRBV12-3 or TRBV12-4 combines with J gene TRBJ2-3; TCRdb's assignment of TRBD1 cannot be checked, as there is no DNA. This CDR3 is CASRRRGLLASSTDTQYF.